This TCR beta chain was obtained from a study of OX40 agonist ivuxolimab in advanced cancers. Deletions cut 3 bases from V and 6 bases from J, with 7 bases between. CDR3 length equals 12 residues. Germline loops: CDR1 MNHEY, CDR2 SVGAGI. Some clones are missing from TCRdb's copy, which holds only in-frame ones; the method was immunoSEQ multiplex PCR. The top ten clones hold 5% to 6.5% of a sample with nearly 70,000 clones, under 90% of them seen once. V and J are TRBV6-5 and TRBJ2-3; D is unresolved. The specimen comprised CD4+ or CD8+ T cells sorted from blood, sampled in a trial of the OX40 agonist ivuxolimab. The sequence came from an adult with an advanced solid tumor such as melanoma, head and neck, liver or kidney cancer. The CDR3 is CASSYNSDTQYF. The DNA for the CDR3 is TGTGCCAGCAGTTATAATTCGGATACGCAGTATTTT.